The 23 T cell receptor beta chains in this list originate from one sample, sequenced in a study of T cells expressing NK-cell markers. TCRdb re-called the 5' RACE reads; every CDR3 protein appears as one record, without DNA. The sample includes about 380,000 distinct CDR3 sequences. The specimen was blood T cells: a sorted CD56 or NKG2C T cell subset, CD4+ or CD8+ T cells, or bulk PBMC T cells (not recorded which). These receptors came from a man between 18 and 69 years old in good health.

The chain uses TRBV5-5 and TRBJ2-1; TCRdb designates TRBD1, a call that cannot be tested without DNA. The CDR3 totals 15 residues. Germline V gene sequence: CDR1 SGHKS, CDR2 YYEKEE (reference sequence). CDR3 amino acids: CASSSGTGVYNEQFF.

V usage is TRBV7-2 and J usage is TRBJ2-7; the TCRdb call, TRBD2, lacks DNA for checking. The CDR3 runs to 13 residues. CDR1 is SGHTA, CDR2 FQGNSA, per germline. CDR3 sequence reads: CASSGRSLYEQYF.

The rearrangement links TRBV7-7 to TRBJ2-2; the TCRdb D gene call, TRBD1, has no DNA to confirm it. The CDR3 covers 13 residues. CDR1 is SSHAT and CDR2 is FNYEAQ in the germline V gene (reference sequence). CDR3: CASSRGGAGELFF.

The rearrangement links TRBV29-1 to TRBJ2-7; the TRBD1 assignment by TCRdb is unverifiable without DNA. This CDR3 contains 20 residues. Germline assignment: CDR1 SQVTM and CDR2 ANQGSEA. The CDR3 region is CSVGARPTQGAGGGWYEQYF.

The chain recombines TRBV10-3 with TRBJ2-1; TCRdb selects TRBD2, and the lack of DNA leaves this call unchecked. CDR1 is ENHRY and CDR2 is SYGVKD in the germline V gene. The length of the CDR3 is 14 residues. CDR3 in amino acids: CAISEFGGRDEQFF.

The chain has TRBV13 and TRBJ1-2; without DNA, the TCRdb call of TRBD1 cannot be checked. This CDR3 has 13 residues. CDR1 is PRHDT and CDR2 is FYEKMQ in the germline V gene (reference sequence). CDR3 region: CASSLAQVEGYTF.

The chain links TRBV11-2 to TRBJ2-3; TCRdb returns TRBD1, unconfirmable since there is no DNA. The CDR3 covers 16 residues. Germline assignment: CDR1 SGHAT and CDR2 FQNNGV. CDR3 sequence reads: CASSLDGRGRTDTQYF.

The chain joins TRBV6-1 to TRBJ2-1; the D gene TCRdb calls, TRBD1, cannot be checked with no DNA. Germline-derived CDR1 and CDR2 are MNHNS and SASEGT. The CDR3 covers 14 residues. CDR3 sequence reads: CASNRDRVFNEQFF.

The chain couples TRBV7-3 to TRBJ1-1; TCRdb gives TRBD1 as the D gene, but with no DNA this cannot be confirmed. Germline lookup yields CDR1 SGHTA and CDR2 FQGTGA. CDR3 length: 15 amino acids. CDR3 region: CASSLGGRMNTEAFF.

The chain carries TRBV20-1 and TRBJ1-1. The CDR3 covers 15 residues. CDR1 is DFQATT and CDR2 is SNEGSKA in the germline V gene (reference sequence). The CDR3 is CSATPGGLPNTEAFF.

The chain combines TRBV18 with TRBJ2-3; as DNA is missing, the TRBD2 call by TCRdb cannot be tested. The CDR3 extends over 15 amino acids. CDR1 is KGHSH, CDR2 LQKENI, per germline. Here the CDR3 reads CASSHGRAPPDTQYF.

The rearrangement links TRBV29-1 to TRBJ1-2; TCRdb names TRBD1, which stays unverified in the absence of DNA. This CDR3 comprises 14 residues. Germline CDR1 reads SQVTM; CDR2 reads ANQGSEA. CDR3 region: CSVEGGGLRYGYTF.

The V call is TRBV19, the J call TRBJ2-3; TCRdb lists TRBD2, though no DNA is available to test this call. The CDR3 contains 17 residues. Per germline, CDR1 LNHDA and CDR2 SQIVND (reference sequence). The CDR3 reads CASSPRGAGGPRDTQYF. Looking up the rest from reference TRBV19 and TRBJ2-3 gives the full variable domain: DGGITQSPKYLFRKEGQNVTLSCEQNLNHDAMYWYRQDPGQGLRLIYYSQIVNDFQKGDIAEGYSVSREKKESFPLTVTSAQKNPTAFYLCASSPRGAGGPRDTQYFGPGTRLTVL.

The V gene is TRBV7-9, the J gene TRBJ1-1. Germline V lookup: CDR1 SEHNR, CDR2 FQNEAQ (reference sequence). The CDR3 has 15 residues. The CDR3 loop reads CASSVRDTFDSEAFF.

This rearrangement joins TRBV7-2 to TRBJ2-1; TCRdb's D gene call, TRBD2, goes unchecked for lack of DNA. CDR3 length: 16 residues. The germline gives CDR1 SGHTA, CDR2 FQGNSA. The CDR3 region is CASSLRLAGSVNEQFF.

The chain has TRBV20-1 and TRBJ2-3; TCRdb gives TRBD1 as the D gene, but with no DNA this cannot be confirmed. The CDR3 runs to 15 residues. Germline CDR1 and CDR2: DFQATT and SNEGSKA (reference sequence). This CDR3 is CSAGTSQGRTDTQYF.

The rearrangement uses TRBV29-1 and TRBJ1-2; TCRdb's D gene call, TRBD1, goes unchecked for lack of DNA. CDR3 size: 12 residues. Germline V gene data show CDR1 as SQVTM and CDR2 as ANQGSEA. CDR3 sequence reads: CSVAGSSGGYTF.

This chain joins TRBV27 and TRBJ1-6; TCRdb's D call of TRBD1 is untestable without DNA. Germline V gene sequence: CDR1 MNHEY, CDR2 SMNVEV (reference sequence). The CDR3 has 14 residues. The CDR3 is CASRRTTIGSPLHF.

V usage is TRBV6-1 and J usage is TRBJ2-7; the TRBD1 assignment by TCRdb is unverifiable without DNA. The CDR3 is 15 residues long. Germline CDR1 reads MNHNS; CDR2 reads SASEGT. The CDR3 is CASSFPWGATYEQYF.

This sequence joins TRBV27 and TRBJ1-2; the TCRdb call, TRBD1, lacks DNA for checking. This CDR3 has 14 residues. Germline CDR1 is MNHEY and CDR2 is SMNVEV (reference sequence). The CDR3 spells CASGGDSFNYGYTF.

The CDR3 loop reads CASSGLRRIETQYF. This chain joins TRBV6-1 and TRBJ2-5. This CDR3 has 14 amino acids. Germline assignment: CDR1 MNHNS and CDR2 SASEGT.

This sequence joins TRBV5-1 and TRBJ2-7; TCRdb selects TRBD1, and the lack of DNA leaves this call unchecked. The CDR3 contains 15 residues. Per the germline V gene, CDR1 is SGHRS and CDR2 is YFSETQ. The CDR3 loop is CASSPTGTGSGEQYF.

The chain combines TRBV7-9 with TRBJ1-2. This CDR3 comprises 13 residues. Per the germline V gene, CDR1 is SEHNR and CDR2 is FQNEAQ (reference sequence). The CDR3 loop reads CASSFERVRGYTF.